The source of this TCR beta chain is a study of early stage breast cancer tumors. Across the study: Of around 16 invasive breast tumors, more than nine were hormone receptor-positive, HER2-negative. Each sample averaged around 10-fold read coverage.

As for this clone: Its antigen is still unknown.

Study outcomes and limitations: Most shared enriched TCRB sequences were commonly generated ones. Blood repertoires resembled normal breast more than tumor.

V lost 4 bases to trimming and J lost 8 bases; unmatched junction nucleotides: 4. Germline values: CDR1 SGHVT, CDR2 SQSDAQ. The CDR3 loop spans 12 amino acids. Sequencing was performed with immunoSEQ multiplex PCR; in TCRdb, only in-frame clones are kept and a portion is missing. The sample holds about 69,000 clones; approximately 80% are singletons and the top ten take about 4.8%. The specimen sequenced was blood. V and J are TRBV7-4 and TRBJ2-5; TRBD2 aligns across 7 bases. The sequence was collected from a person in their 40s with breast cancer. The DNA of the CDR3 is TGTGCCAGCAGCTCCCAGCGGGACACCCAGTACTTC. Amino acid sequence: CASSSQRDTQYF.